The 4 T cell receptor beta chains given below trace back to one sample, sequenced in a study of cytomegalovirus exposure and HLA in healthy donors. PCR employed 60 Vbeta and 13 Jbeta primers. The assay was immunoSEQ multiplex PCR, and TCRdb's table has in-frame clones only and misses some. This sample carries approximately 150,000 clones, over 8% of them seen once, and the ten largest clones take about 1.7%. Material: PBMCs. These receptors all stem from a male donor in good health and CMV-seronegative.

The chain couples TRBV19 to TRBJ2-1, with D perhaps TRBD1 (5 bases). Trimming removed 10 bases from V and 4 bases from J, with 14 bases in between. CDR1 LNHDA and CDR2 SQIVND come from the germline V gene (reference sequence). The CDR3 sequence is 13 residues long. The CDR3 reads CATWGPGYNEQFF. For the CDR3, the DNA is TGTGCCACCTGGGGCCCAGGGTACAATGAGCAGTTCTTC.

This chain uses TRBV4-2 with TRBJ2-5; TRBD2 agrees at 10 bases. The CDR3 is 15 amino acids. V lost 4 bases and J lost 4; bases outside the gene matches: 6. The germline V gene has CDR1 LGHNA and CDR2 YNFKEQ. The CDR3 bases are TGTGCCAGCAGCCCGAGCCGACTAGCGGGAGAGACCCAGTACTTC. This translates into CASSPSRLAGETQYF.

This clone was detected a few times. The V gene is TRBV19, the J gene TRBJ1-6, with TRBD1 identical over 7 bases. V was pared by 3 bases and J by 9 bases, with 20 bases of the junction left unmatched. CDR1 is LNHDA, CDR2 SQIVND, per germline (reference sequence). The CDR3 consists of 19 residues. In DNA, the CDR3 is TGTGCCAGTAGTATGAGCGCCCGTGACAGGGACCCATTGGTTTCACCCCTCCACTTT. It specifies CASSMSARDRDPLVSPLHF.

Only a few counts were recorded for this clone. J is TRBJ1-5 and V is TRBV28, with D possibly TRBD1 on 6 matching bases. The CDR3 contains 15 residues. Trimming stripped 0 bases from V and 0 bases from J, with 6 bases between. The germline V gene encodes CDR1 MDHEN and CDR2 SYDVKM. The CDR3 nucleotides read TGTGCCAGCAGTTTATGGGACAGTAGCAATCAGCCCCAGCATTTT. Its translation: CASSLWDSSNQPQHF.